The entry that follows covers one T cell receptor beta chain sequence. Its antigen remains undetermined. No much larger clone is present one base from it, and per-base qualities are unavailable. CDR1 SGHDT and CDR2 YYEEEE are derived from the germline V gene. Unmatched junction bases come to 4, with V trimmed by 4 bases and J by 5 bases. Including the terminal cysteine and phenylalanine, the CDR3 comprises 15 residues. Only CDR3 DNA remains: 45 bases, in frame from the first base. This specimen belongs to a study of blood T cell repertoires in COVID-19 (dated by TCRdb to about 2020). The study in broad terms: Samples from collaborators originated in the United States, Italy and Spain and spanned both the acute and convalescent phases of COVID-19. Where available, HLA class I and class II types were taken from metadata supplied by the sample provider and were not determined by assay-based typing. Samples came from the ongoing ImmuneRACE study (first 160 participants) plus 1,254 subjects from 6 global collaborators. Nearly every sample came with metadata listing a de-identified subject ID, COVID-19 status, age in years and sex. The material from the prospective study consisted of cDNA or gDNA derived from T cells, B-cell-depleted T cells, or PBMCs. Deeply sampled blood TCRbeta repertoires from subjects exposed to, actively infected with, or recovered from COVID-19 were included in the dataset. The repertoires were released in a freely available public database meant as a resource for research on the immune response to SARS-CoV-2.

A second Seattle source provided samples from volunteer blood donors who had recovered from COVID-19. The collaborating institutions used their own protocols to collect whole blood in K2EDTA tubes. For TCRbeta analysis, collaborators shipped samples in one of three forms: frozen whole blood, isolated PBMCs, or DNA extracted from either of those sample types. On the study overall, not on this receptor specifically: Clinical and demographic metadata were provided uncurated, with the amount varying by source and participant.

The immunoSEQ Assay, a bias-controlled multiplex PCR, was used to amplify TCRbeta CDR3 regions from genomic DNA. The original methods were these. Nucleated cell counts per sample were estimated from amplification of reference gene primers within the assay. To quantify the absolute abundance of each unique TCRbeta CDR3 rearrangement, sequence reads were collapsed and filtered. For each sample, productive Simpson clonality was calculated as the square root of Simpson's diversity index across productive rearrangements. In its TCRdb copy, this immuneACCESS table keeps in-frame sequences only and misses some clones. Where compared with another copy, unresolved V genes explain less than half of these, and the others have no known cause. The DNA gave D and trimming, while V, J and clone size come from that table. This sample comprises about 300,000 clones, around four fifths of them detected only once. The ten largest clones take up roughly 10% of the sample.

This receptor was identified in a woman in her fifties or sixties who had recovered from COVID-19. The specimen was peripheral blood. The chain is made from TRBV5-6 and TRBJ1-6; 9 central bases correspond to TRBD1. The CDR3 corresponds to CASSRGTGNNSPLHF. The DNA sequence follows: TGTGCCAGCAGCCGCGGGACAGGGAATAATTCACCCCTCCACTTT.